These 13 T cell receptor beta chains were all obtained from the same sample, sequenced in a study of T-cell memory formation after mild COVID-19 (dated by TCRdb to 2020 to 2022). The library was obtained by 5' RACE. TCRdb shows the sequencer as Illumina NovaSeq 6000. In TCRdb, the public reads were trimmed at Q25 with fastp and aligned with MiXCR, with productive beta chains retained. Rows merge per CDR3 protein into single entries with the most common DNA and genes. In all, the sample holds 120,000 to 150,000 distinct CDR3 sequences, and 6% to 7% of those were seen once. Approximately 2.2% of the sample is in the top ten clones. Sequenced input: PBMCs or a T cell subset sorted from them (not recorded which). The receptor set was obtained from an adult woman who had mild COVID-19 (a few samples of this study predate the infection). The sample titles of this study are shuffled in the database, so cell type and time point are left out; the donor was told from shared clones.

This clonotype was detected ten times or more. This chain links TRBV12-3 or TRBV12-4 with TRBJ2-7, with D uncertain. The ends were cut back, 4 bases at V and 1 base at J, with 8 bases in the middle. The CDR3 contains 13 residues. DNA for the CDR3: TGTGCCAGCAGTTCACCCGCTTCCTACGAGCAGTACTTC. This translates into CASSSPASYEQYF.

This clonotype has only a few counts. CDR3: CAIRGTYRGETQYF. DNA of the CDR3: TGTGCCATCAGAGGGACCTACAGGGGGGAGACCCAGTACTTC. The genes are TRBV10-3 and TRBJ2-5; TRBD1 matches 8 bases. Per germline, CDR1 ENHRY and CDR2 SYGVKD. Germline trimming cut 6 bases from V and 5 bases from J; bases unmatched to any gene: 8. The CDR3 runs 14 residues.

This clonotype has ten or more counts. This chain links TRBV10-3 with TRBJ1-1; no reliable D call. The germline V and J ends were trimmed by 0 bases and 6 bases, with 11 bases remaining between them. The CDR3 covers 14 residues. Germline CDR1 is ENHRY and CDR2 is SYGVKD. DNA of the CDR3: TGTGCCATCAGTGAGTCGGAGCGGATGGCTGAAGCTTTCTTT. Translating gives CAISESERMAEAFF.

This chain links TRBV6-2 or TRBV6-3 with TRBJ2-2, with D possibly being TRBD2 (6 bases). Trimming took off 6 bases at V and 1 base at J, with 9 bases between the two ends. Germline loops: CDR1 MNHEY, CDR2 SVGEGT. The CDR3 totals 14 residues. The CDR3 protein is CASRWDLNTGELFF. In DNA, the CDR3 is TGTGCCAGCAGATGGGACTTGAACACCGGGGAGCTGTTTTTT.

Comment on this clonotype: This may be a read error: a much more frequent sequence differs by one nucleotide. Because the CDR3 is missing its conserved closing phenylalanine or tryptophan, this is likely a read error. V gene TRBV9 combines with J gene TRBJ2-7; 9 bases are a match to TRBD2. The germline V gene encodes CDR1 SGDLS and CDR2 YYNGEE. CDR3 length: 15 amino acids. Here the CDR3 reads CASSPGLAYSFEQYL. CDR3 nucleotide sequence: TGTGCCAGCAGTCCGGGACTAGCATACTCCTTCGAGCAGTACTTA.

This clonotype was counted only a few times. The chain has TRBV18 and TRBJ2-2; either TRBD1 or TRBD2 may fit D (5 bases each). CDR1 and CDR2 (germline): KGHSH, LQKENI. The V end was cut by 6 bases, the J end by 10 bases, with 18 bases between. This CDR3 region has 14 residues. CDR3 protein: CASSPRDGPQELFF. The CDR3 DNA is TGTGCCAGCTCGCCCAGGGACGGCCCCCAGGAGCTGTTTTTT.

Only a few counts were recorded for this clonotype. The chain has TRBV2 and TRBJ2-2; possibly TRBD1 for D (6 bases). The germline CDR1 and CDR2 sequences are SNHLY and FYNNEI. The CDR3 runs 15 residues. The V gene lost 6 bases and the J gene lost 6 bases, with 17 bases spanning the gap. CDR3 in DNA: TGTGCCAGCAGCACCCACAGGGCGCGCCCCGGGGAGCTGTTTTTT. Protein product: CASSTHRARPGELFF.

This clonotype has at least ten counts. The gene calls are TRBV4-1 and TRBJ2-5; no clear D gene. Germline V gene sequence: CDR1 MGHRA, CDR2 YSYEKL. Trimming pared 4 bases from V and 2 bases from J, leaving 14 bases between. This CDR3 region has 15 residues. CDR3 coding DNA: TGCGCCAGCAGCCTCTTAGGGCCGCCGCAAGAGACCCAGTACTTC. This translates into CASSLLGPPQETQYF.

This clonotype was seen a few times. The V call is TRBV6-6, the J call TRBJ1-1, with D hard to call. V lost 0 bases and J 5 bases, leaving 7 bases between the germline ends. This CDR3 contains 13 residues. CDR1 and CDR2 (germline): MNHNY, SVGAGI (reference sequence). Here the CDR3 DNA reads TGTGCCAGCAGTTACTCGGAAGTTACTGAAGCTTTCTTT. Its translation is CASSYSEVTEAFF.

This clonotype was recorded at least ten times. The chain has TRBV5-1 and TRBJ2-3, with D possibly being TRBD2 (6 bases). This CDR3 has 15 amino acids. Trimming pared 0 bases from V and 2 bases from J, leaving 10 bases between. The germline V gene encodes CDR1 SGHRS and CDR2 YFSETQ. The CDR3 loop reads CASSLDSGPTDTQYF. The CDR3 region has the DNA TGCGCCAGCAGCTTGGATAGCGGCCCCACAGATACGCAGTATTTT.

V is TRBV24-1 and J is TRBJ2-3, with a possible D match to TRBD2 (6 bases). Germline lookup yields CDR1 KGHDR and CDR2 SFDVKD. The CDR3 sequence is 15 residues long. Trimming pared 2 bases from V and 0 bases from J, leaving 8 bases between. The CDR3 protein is CATSDSGTSTDTQYF. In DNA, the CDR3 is TGTGCCACCAGTGATTCCGGGACTAGCACAGATACGCAGTATTTT.

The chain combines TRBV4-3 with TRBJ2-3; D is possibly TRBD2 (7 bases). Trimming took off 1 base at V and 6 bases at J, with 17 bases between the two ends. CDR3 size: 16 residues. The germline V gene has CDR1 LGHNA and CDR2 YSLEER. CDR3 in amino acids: CASSQGGARGKDTQYF. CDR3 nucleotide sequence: TGCGCCAGCAGCCAAGGGGGGGCGCGGGGGAAGGATACGCAGTATTTT.

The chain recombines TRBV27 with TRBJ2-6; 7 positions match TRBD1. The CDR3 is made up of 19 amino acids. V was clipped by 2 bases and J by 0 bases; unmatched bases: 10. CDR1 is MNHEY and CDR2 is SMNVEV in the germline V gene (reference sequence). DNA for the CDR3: TGTGCCAGCAGTTTACAACAGGGGCGGACCCCCTCTGGGGCCAACGTCCTGACTTTC. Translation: CASSLQQGRTPSGANVLTF.